The 18 T cell receptor beta chains given below trace back to one sample, sequenced in a study of shared clonotypes between healthy human individuals. Produced via immunoSEQ multiplex PCR; TCRdb's table is partial and in-frame only. The sample yields under 1,900,000 clones, roughly 98.5% seen once. The sample was naive CD4+ T cells sorted from blood. Described subset: CD45RA+ positively selected. The receptors were gathered from a man younger than 45 in good health.

The chain is built from TRBV18 and TRBJ2-5, with 8 bases lining up with TRBD1. The CDR3 consists of 17 residues. After removal of 3 bases from V and 1 base from J, the junction contained 10 bases not matched to a gene. Germline V gene lookup returns CDR1 KGHSH and CDR2 LQKENI. CDR3 sequence: CASSPLGQGFFQETQYF. CDR3 DNA sequence: TGTGCCAGCTCACCTCTCGGACAGGGCTTTTTCCAAGAGACCCAGTACTTC. The full variable domain, completed using reference TRBV18 and TRBJ2-5, is NAGVMQNPRHLVRRRGQEARLRCSPMKGHSHVYWYRQLPEEGLKFMVYLQKENIIDESGMPKERFSAEFPKEGPSILRIQQVVRGDSAAYFCASSPLGQGFFQETQYFGPGTRLLVL.

The J gene is TRBJ2-1, the V gene TRBV12-5; tentatively, D is TRBD2 (6 bases). V was clipped by 6 bases and J by 2 bases, with 11 bases between them. CDR1 and CDR2 from the germline V gene are LGHNT and FRNRAP. The CDR3 runs to 14 residues. The CDR3 loop reads CASGIGGTYNEQFF. CDR3 nucleotides: TGTGCTAGTGGAATCGGCGGGACCTACAATGAGCAGTTCTTC.

The chain links TRBV5-1 to TRBJ1-1, with D uncertain. Germline lookup yields CDR1 SGHRS and CDR2 YFSETQ. V was cut by 0 bases and J by 1 base, with 13 bases left in between. CDR3 length: 16 amino acids. CDR3 in DNA: TGCGCCAGCAGCTTGGGGGCAGGATTTGGGAACACTGAAGCTTTCTTT. Residues: CASSLGAGFGNTEAFF.

The chain combines TRBV4-1 with TRBJ2-7, with 9 nucleotides matching TRBD2. The germline CDR1 and CDR2 sequences are MGHRA and YSYEKL. This CDR3 contains 16 residues. With 0 bases clipped from V and 3 bases from J, the junction kept 6 bases outside the gene matches. In nucleotides, the CDR3 is TGCGCCAGCAGCCAAGATGTGACTAGCGGAGACTACGAGCAGTACTTC. Translated, it gives CASSQDVTSGDYEQYF.

In this sample, this clone turned up once. Germline and junction disagree at one end, which may indicate a read error. The V call is TRBV7-9, the J call TRBJ2-2; 7 positions match TRBD2. CDR1 and CDR2 (germline): SEHNR, FQNEAQ (reference sequence). The CDR3 contains 13 residues. The CDR3 DNA follows: TGTGCCAGCAGCCAAAACTCTGGCGGGGGGCTGTTTTTT. Translated, it gives CASSQNSGGGLFF.

V and J are TRBV18 and TRBJ2-2, with 8 bases lining up with TRBD2. Trimming cost V 5 bases and J 8 bases; bases outside gene matches: 13. The CDR3 sequence is 16 residues long. The germline CDR1 and CDR2 sequences are KGHSH and LQKENI. CDR3 coding DNA: TGTGCCAGCTCATCGGGACCGACCAGCGGGAGTGGGGAGCTGTTTTTT. Amino acids: CASSSGPTSGSGELFF.

The rearrangement joins TRBV19 to TRBJ2-2, with 13 bases identical to TRBD2. The V segment lost 5 bases and the J segment 3 bases; nucleotides outside the gene matches: 3. Germline V lookup: CDR1 LNHDA, CDR2 SQIVND (reference sequence). CDR3 size: 16 residues. Here the CDR3 DNA reads TGTGCCAGTAGTCGGACTAGCGGGAGCGACACCGGGGAGCTGTTTTTT. Protein sequence: CASSRTSGSDTGELFF. The full variable domain, rest sourced from reference TRBV19 and TRBJ2-2, is DGGITQSPKYLFRKEGQNVTLSCEQNLNHDAMYWYRQDPGQGLRLIYYSQIVNDFQKGDIAEGYSVSREKKESFPLTVTSAQKNPTAFYLCASSRTSGSDTGELFFGEGSRLTVL.

The chain combines TRBV5-4 with TRBJ1-5, with D unresolved. The CDR3 sequence is 15 residues long. The germline gives CDR1 SGHNT, CDR2 YYREEE (reference sequence). V lost 4 bases to trimming and J lost 2 bases, with 13 bases between them. The CDR3 region has the DNA TGTGCCAGCAGCCAAGAACGGAGAGGCAATCAGCCCCAGCATTTT. It translates to CASSQERRGNQPQHF.

V and J are TRBV2 and TRBJ2-2, with TRBD2 matching over 7 bases. After removal of 9 bases from V and 4 bases from J, the junction contained 11 bases not matched to a gene. Germline loops: CDR1 SNHLY, CDR2 FYNNEI. This CDR3 region has 15 residues. The DNA of the CDR3 is TGTGCCAGTAAACTCAGCGGGGTAATCACCGGGGAGCTGTTTTTT. This translates into CASKLSGVITGELFF.

V is TRBV5-4 and J is TRBJ2-1, with 10 bases lining up with TRBD2. The CDR3 has 14 amino acids. Looked up from germline, CDR1 is SGHNT and CDR2 is YYREEE (reference sequence). V was clipped by 4 bases and J by 7 bases; unmatched bases: 5. The CDR3: CASSRKREGNEQFF. The CDR3 nucleotides are TGTGCCAGCAGCAGGAAGCGGGAGGGTAATGAGCAGTTCTTC.

CDR3 sequence: CASSARTSGRAADTQYF. The CDR3 DNA follows: TGTGCCAGCAGCGCCAGGACTAGCGGGAGGGCCGCAGATACGCAGTATTTT. This chain connects TRBV5-4 to TRBJ2-3, with 15 bases aligning to TRBD2. CDR3 length equals 17 residues. From germline, CDR1 is SGHNT and CDR2 YYREEE (reference sequence). The V segment lost 4 bases and the J segment 4 bases; nucleotides outside the gene matches: 7.

This rearrangement joins TRBV5-3 to TRBJ2-3, with TRBD2 matching 10 bases. TRBV5-3 is classed as an ORF, of uncertain function. The V and J ends lost 2 bases and 8 bases, in that order; junction bases with no gene match: 5. CDR3 length: 14 amino acids. Here the CDR3 DNA reads TGTGCCAGAAGCTTCCTAGCGGGAGTAGGTACGCAGTATTTT. It translates to CARSFLAGVGTQYF.

The chain is built from TRBV19 and TRBJ1-4; D is undetermined. The CDR3 contains 17 residues. Trimming took 3 bases from V and 4 from J, leaving 18 bases between them. CDR1 is LNHDA, CDR2 SQIVND, per germline (reference sequence). The CDR3 reads CASSITIPGSRNEKLFF. CDR3 DNA sequence: TGTGCCAGTAGTATTACGATACCGGGATCTCGTAATGAAAAACTGTTTTTT.

This chain joins TRBV13 and TRBJ1-1; no reliable D call. Germline values: CDR1 PRHDT, CDR2 FYEKMQ (reference sequence). V lost 3 bases and J 2 bases, leaving 10 bases between the germline ends. This CDR3 has 14 residues. The CDR3 DNA follows: TGTGCCAGCAGCTTCGGGCGGGTTAACACTGAAGCTTTCTTT. Translated, it gives CASSFGRVNTEAFF.

CDR3 sequence (DNA): TGTGCCAGCAGCTTCGTTACAGAGACCCAGTACTTC. It encodes CASSFVTETQYF. The V and J genes are TRBV7-9 and TRBJ2-5; D is ambiguous. The germline gives CDR1 SEHNR, CDR2 FQNEAQ (reference sequence). V was shortened by 3 bases and J by 4 bases, with 6 bases between the two germline ends. The CDR3 has 12 amino acids.

This chain joins TRBV9 and TRBJ1-2; D might be TRBD1 (6 bases). V lost 5 bases and J lost 7, with 24 bases in between. Germline V gene lookup returns CDR1 SGDLS and CDR2 YYNGEE. The CDR3 length is 16 residues. CDR3: CASSNSVGGRVAGYTF. Here the CDR3 DNA reads TGTGCCAGCAGTAATTCCGTTGGGGGCAGGGTGGCTGGCTACACCTTC.

The chain couples TRBV6-5 to TRBJ2-5; TRBD1 is a possible D gene (5 bases). CDR3 length: 13 amino acids. Germline CDR1 reads MNHEY; CDR2 reads SVGAGI. Trimming removed 2 bases at V and 5 bases at J, with 9 bases between. The CDR3 nucleotides are TGTGCCAGCAGTTACCAGGGTTGGGAGACCCAGTACTTC. Amino acid sequence: CASSYQGWETQYF.

The gene calls are TRBV2 and TRBJ2-3; possibly TRBD2 for D (6 bases). The V gene lost 6 bases and the J gene lost 6 bases, with 19 bases spanning the gap. CDR3 size: 15 residues. Germline-derived CDR1 and CDR2 are SNHLY and FYNNEI. The CDR3 DNA is TGTGCCAGCAGGGGACTCCGACTAGTCCGGGATACGCAGTATTTT. This gives the protein CASRGLRLVRDTQYF.